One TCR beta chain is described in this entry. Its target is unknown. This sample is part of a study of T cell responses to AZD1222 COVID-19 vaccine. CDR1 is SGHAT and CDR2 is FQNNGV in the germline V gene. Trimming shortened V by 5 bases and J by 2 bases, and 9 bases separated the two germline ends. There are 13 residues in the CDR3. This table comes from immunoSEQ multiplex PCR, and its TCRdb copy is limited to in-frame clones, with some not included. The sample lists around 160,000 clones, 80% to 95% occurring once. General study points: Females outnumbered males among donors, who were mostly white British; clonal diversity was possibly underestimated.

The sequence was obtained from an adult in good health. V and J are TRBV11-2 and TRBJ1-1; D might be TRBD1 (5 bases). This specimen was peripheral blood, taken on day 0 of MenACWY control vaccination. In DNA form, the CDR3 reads TGTGCCAGCAGCCCCTGGACAAACACTGAAGCTTTCTTT. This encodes CASSPWTNTEAFF.